The 27 T cell receptor beta chains below were found in one sample sequenced in a study of radiotherapy plus CTLA-4 blockade in lung cancer. The method was immunoSEQ multiplex PCR; TCRdb's version includes in-frame clones alone and lacks a portion of them. Among around 63,000 clones listed, roughly 76% were seen once. The sample in question was peripheral blood, obtained from a patient treated with radiotherapy plus ipilimumab. The receptors shown here come from a human donor with non-small cell lung cancer whose response to radiotherapy plus ipilimumab could not be evaluated. Some clones in this sample may be carry-over from other donors' samples.

The chain couples TRBV11-2 to TRBJ2-5, with 8 nucleotides matching TRBD2. CDR3 size: 15 residues. V shed 1 base and J 3 bases; nucleotides not matched to a gene: 4. Germline V CDR1 and CDR2: SGHAT, FQNNGV. The DNA of the CDR3 is TGTGCCAGCAGCTTAGTGGTTAGCGGGAAAGAGACCCAGTACTTC. Encoded protein: CASSLVVSGKETQYF.

The gene calls are TRBV5-1 and TRBJ2-2, with D tentatively TRBD2 (7 bases). The CDR3 has 15 residues. Germline V gene sequence: CDR1 SGHRS, CDR2 YFSETQ. V lost 2 bases to trimming and J lost 6 bases, with 14 bases between them. The CDR3 DNA reads TGCGCCAGCAGCTTCTTACAGGGAGGGGCCGGGGAGCTGTTTTTT. It translates to CASSFLQGGAGELFF.

J is TRBJ2-5 and V is TRBV6-5; possibly TRBD1 for D (6 bases). V was trimmed by 4 bases and J by 1 base, leaving 7 bases between them. CDR1 and CDR2 (germline): MNHEY, SVGAGI. The CDR3 runs to 13 residues. The chain's CDR3 is CASSWTVQETQYF. The DNA of the CDR3 is TGTGCCAGCAGTTGGACAGTCCAAGAGACCCAGTACTTC.

The chain recombines TRBV19 with TRBJ1-5, with unresolved D. V was cut by 7 bases and J by 2 bases, with 6 bases left in between. The CDR3 consists of 12 residues. Germline-derived CDR1 and CDR2 are LNHDA and SQIVND (reference sequence). The CDR3: CASKSGNQPQHF. In DNA form, the CDR3 reads TGTGCCAGTAAATCAGGCAATCAGCCCCAGCATTTT.

The V call is TRBV9, the J call TRBJ2-2; possible D gene TRBD2, 5 bases. The CDR3 loop spans 15 amino acids. The germline CDR1 and CDR2 sequences are SGDLS and YYNGEE. V lost 0 bases and J lost 5, with 11 bases in between. CDR3 nucleotide sequence: TGTGCCAGCAGCGTAGGCGGGTTGTTAACCGGGGAGCTGTTTTTT. Its protein is CASSVGGLLTGELFF.

V gene TRBV6-5 combines with J gene TRBJ2-5, with D possibly matching TRBD1 (6 bases). CDR1 and CDR2 from the germline V gene are MNHEY and SVGAGI. With 6 bases removed from V and 4 bases from J, the gap between germline ends came to 15 bases. This CDR3 is 14 amino acids long. CDR3 amino acids: CASRDRLIGETQYF. The CDR3 DNA follows: TGTGCCAGCAGAGACAGGCTTATAGGAGAGACCCAGTACTTC.

The rearrangement uses TRBV7-2 and TRBJ1-2; D may be TRBD1 (5 bases). Per the germline V gene, CDR1 is SGHTA and CDR2 is FQGNSA. Trimming removed 3 bases at V and 5 bases at J, with 19 bases between. The length of the CDR3 is 16 residues. CDR3: CASSFPRDFLGYGYTF. Here the CDR3 DNA reads TGTGCCAGCAGCTTCCCCCGGGACTTCCTTGGGTATGGCTACACCTTC.

This clone was seen just once. The V call is TRBV5-1, the J call TRBJ1-2; TRBD1 agrees at 9 bases. Germline values: CDR1 SGHRS, CDR2 YFSETQ. V shed 9 bases and J 1 base; nucleotides not matched to a gene: 7. The CDR3 length is 14 residues. CDR3 bases: TGCGCCACCGGGACAGGGACCCGTAACTATGGCTACACCTTC. Its translation: CATGTGTRNYGYTF.

This clone was counted once. The chain has TRBV29-1 and TRBJ2-2; TRBD1 agrees at 7 bases. CDR3 size: 16 residues. With V trimmed by 3 bases and J by 1 base, 8 bases remained unmatched. Germline V CDR1 and CDR2: SQVTM, ANQGSEA. In DNA, the CDR3 is TGCAGCGTTGAGTCAAAGAGGACAGGGAACACCGGGGAGCTGTTTTTT. Translation: CSVESKRTGNTGELFF.

The chain joins TRBV30 to TRBJ1-1, with D perhaps TRBD1 (5 bases). Germline V CDR1 and CDR2: GTSNPN, SVGIG (reference sequence). This CDR3 region has 12 residues. Trimming pared 8 bases from V and 10 bases from J, leaving 20 bases between. This CDR3 is CAGCRDPTRAFF. CDR3 sequence (DNA): TGTGCCGGATGCCGGGACCCGACTAGAGCTTTCTTT.

This chain links TRBV7-8 with TRBJ1-2; perhaps TRBD1 as D (6 bases). Per germline, CDR1 SGHVS and CDR2 FQNEAQ. This CDR3 comprises 15 residues. With 5 bases removed from V and 4 bases from J, the gap between germline ends came to 17 bases. Here the CDR3 reads CASSLSGGQIYGYTF. CDR3 nucleotides: TGTGCCAGCAGCCTCAGCGGGGGGCAGATCTATGGCTACACCTTC.

The rearrangement links TRBV4-1 to TRBJ2-5, with 11 nucleotides matching TRBD2. The J segment lost 7 bases and the V segment lost 0 bases, leaving 4 bases of the junction unmatched. Germline V gives CDR1 MGHRA, CDR2 YSYEKL. This CDR3 is 15 amino acids long. The CDR3 spells CASSQDGLAGGTQYF. DNA for the CDR3: TGCGCCAGCAGCCAAGACGGGCTAGCGGGGGGGACCCAGTACTTC.

The chain is built from TRBV4-1 and TRBJ1-1, with TRBD1 as a possible D gene (6 bases). The CDR3 sequence is 15 residues long. Trimming cost V 1 base and J 0 bases, with 9 bases left between them. Germline V gives CDR1 MGHRA, CDR2 YSYEKL. The CDR3 protein is CASSQARTVNTEAFF. DNA of the CDR3: TGCGCCAGCAGCCAAGCTCGGACAGTGAACACTGAAGCTTTCTTT.

V and J are TRBV19 and TRBJ1-1, with 9 bases identical to TRBD1. Germline V gene lookup returns CDR1 LNHDA and CDR2 SQIVND (reference sequence). This CDR3 is built from 14 residues. V shed 7 bases, J shed 5 bases, and the junction held 8 bases outside the gene matches. CDR3 in amino acids: CASMRQGGGTEAFF. The CDR3 bases are TGTGCCAGTATGAGACAGGGGGGAGGAACTGAAGCTTTCTTT. Variable domain in full (rest from reference TRBV19 and TRBJ1-1): DGGITQSPKYLFRKEGQNVTLSCEQNLNHDAMYWYRQDPGQGLRLIYYSQIVNDFQKGDIAEGYSVSREKKESFPLTVTSAQKNPTAFYLCASMRQGGGTEAFFGQGTRLTVV.

The chain employs TRBV27 and TRBJ1-5; D is undetermined. V dropped 2 bases and J dropped 3 bases, with 11 bases sitting between them. Per the germline V gene, CDR1 is MNHEY and CDR2 is SMNVEV (reference sequence). CDR3 length: 15 amino acids. The CDR3 bases are TGTGCCAGCAGTTTAATTAGGGAGGACAATCAGCCCCAGCATTTT. Amino acids: CASSLIREDNQPQHF.

A few counts support this clone. The rearrangement uses TRBV5-5 and TRBJ2-1; 8 bases fit TRBD2. With V trimmed by 1 base and J by 1 base, 10 bases remained unmatched. The V gene's germline CDR1 is SGHKS and CDR2 YYEKEE (reference sequence). This CDR3 region has 18 residues. CDR3 coding DNA: TGTGCCAGCAGCTTGTGGGGGACTAGGGGCCAGTCCTACAATGAGCAGTTCTTC. Its translation: CASSLWGTRGQSYNEQFF.

This clone was seen once. The chain has TRBV7-2 and TRBJ2-7; the D gene is possibly TRBD1 (6 bases). V shed 3 bases and J shed 3 bases, with 12 bases lying between them. The CDR3 sequence is 14 residues long. The germline V gene encodes CDR1 SGHTA and CDR2 FQGNSA. The CDR3 DNA reads as TGTGCCAGCAGCTTGGGGGCTGGAAACTACGAGCAGTACTTC. This gives the protein CASSLGAGNYEQYF. The full variable domain, with the rest looked up from reference TRBV7-2 and TRBJ2-7, is GAGVSQSPSNKVTEKGKDVELRCDPISGHTALYWYRQSLGQGLEFLIYFQGNSAPDKSGLPSDRFSAERTGGSVSTLTIQRTQQEDSAVYLCASSLGAGNYEQYFGPGTRLTVT.

The chain joins TRBV7-6 to TRBJ1-6; tentatively, D is TRBD1 (5 bases). Trimming stripped 5 bases from V and 10 bases from J, with 18 bases between. CDR3 length: 15 residues. The germline V gene has CDR1 SGHVS and CDR2 FNYEAQ. The CDR3 is CASSLVRGGGSPLHF. The CDR3, as DNA: TGTGCCAGCAGCCTCGTTCGCGGGGGAGGGTCACCCCTCCACTTT.

A remark on this clone: This same CDR3 is encoded by further DNA sequences in the sample. The V call is TRBV6-5, the J call TRBJ1-2, with D hard to call. From germline, CDR1 is MNHEY and CDR2 SVGAGI. The CDR3 is 13 residues long. In nucleotides, the CDR3 is TGTGCTAGCGGACGCGGGTGGAATTATGGCTACACCTTC. Protein: CASGRGWNYGYTF.

The V gene is TRBV27, the J gene TRBJ1-1, with 11 nucleotides matching TRBD1. This CDR3 is 14 amino acids long. Trimming at V came to 5 bases and at J to 5 bases, leaving 4 bases not matched to a gene. The germline V gene encodes CDR1 MNHEY and CDR2 SMNVEV (reference sequence). The CDR3 spells CASSRGTGGTEAFF. CDR3 nucleotide sequence: TGTGCCAGCAGTAGGGGGACAGGGGGTACTGAAGCTTTCTTT.

CDR3 amino acids: CASSLGEAGGQKTQYF. For the CDR3, the DNA is TGCGCCAGCAGCTTGGGGGAAGCGGGGGGGCAGAAGACCCAGTACTTC. The J gene is TRBJ2-5, the V gene TRBV5-1; 10 positions match TRBD2. This CDR3 is 16 amino acids long. Per germline, CDR1 SGHRS and CDR2 YFSETQ. The V and J ends lost 0 bases and 6 bases, in that order; junction bases with no gene match: 8. The full variable domain, completed using reference TRBV5-1 and TRBJ2-5, is KAGVTQTPRYLIKTRGQQVTLSCSPISGHRSVSWYQQTPGQGLQFLFEYFSETQRNKGNFPGRFSGRQFSNSRSEMNVSTLELGDSALYLCASSLGEAGGQKTQYFGPGTRLLVL.

This chain links TRBV18 with TRBJ1-1; TRBD1 agrees at 9 bases. Germline V gene lookup returns CDR1 KGHSH and CDR2 LQKENI. CDR3 length equals 13 residues. J gave up 4 bases and V 6 bases, and 3 bases lay outside the gene matches. The CDR3 sequence is CASSVQGATEAFF. In DNA, the CDR3 is TGTGCCAGCTCGGTACAGGGGGCCACTGAAGCTTTCTTT.

This clone was seen just once. CDR3 in amino acids: CASSDGTGDSPLHF. The DNA of the CDR3 is TGTGCCAGCAGCGACGGGACAGGGGATTCACCCCTCCACTTT. This chain links TRBV9 with TRBJ1-6; 10 nucleotides match TRBD1. Germline lookup yields CDR1 SGDLS and CDR2 YYNGEE. This CDR3 is built from 14 residues. After removal of 3 bases from V and 8 bases from J, the junction contained 2 bases not matched to a gene.

The rearrangement joins TRBV7-2 to TRBJ1-1; D remains unclear. This CDR3 contains 15 residues. Trimming cost V 3 bases and J 1 base, with 12 bases left between them. Germline V gives CDR1 SGHTA, CDR2 FQGNSA. The CDR3 reads CASSLRAAPNTEAFF. The CDR3 coding sequence is TGTGCCAGCAGCTTGAGAGCTGCCCCGAACACTGAAGCTTTCTTT. Full variable domain (outside the CDR3, taken from reference TRBV7-2 and TRBJ1-1): GAGVSQSPSNKVTEKGKDVELRCDPISGHTALYWYRQSLGQGLEFLIYFQGNSAPDKSGLPSDRFSAERTGGSVSTLTIQRTQQEDSAVYLCASSLRAAPNTEAFFGQGTRLTVV.

The genes are TRBV5-4 and TRBJ2-7, with 8 bases aligning to TRBD1. The CDR3 is 15 amino acids. V lost 4 bases to trimming and J lost 6 bases; unmatched junction nucleotides: 12. Germline values: CDR1 SGHNT, CDR2 YYREEE (reference sequence). CDR3 bases: TGTGCCAGCAGCAGACCACAGGGGGGCTCCACCGAGCAGTACTTC. It specifies CASSRPQGGSTEQYF.

The chain uses TRBV28 and TRBJ1-1; the D gene is possibly TRBD1 (5 bases). This CDR3 contains 13 residues. Germline V gene data show CDR1 as MDHEN and CDR2 as SYDVKM. Between the trimmed V and J ends, which lost 6 bases and 1 base, there was a span of 9 bases. CDR3 nucleotides: TGTGCCAGCAGATGGGGGGGGAACACTGAAGCTTTCTTT. Protein sequence: CASRWGGNTEAFF.

J is TRBJ1-5 and V is TRBV28, with D tentatively TRBD1 (5 bases). V was cut by 7 bases and J by 3 bases, with 13 bases left in between. The CDR3 has 14 residues. In germline, CDR1 is MDHEN, CDR2 SYDVKM. Here the CDR3 reads CASTLGGTNQPQHF. CDR3 DNA: TGTGCCAGCACCCTGGGGGGGACCAATCAGCCCCAGCATTTT.